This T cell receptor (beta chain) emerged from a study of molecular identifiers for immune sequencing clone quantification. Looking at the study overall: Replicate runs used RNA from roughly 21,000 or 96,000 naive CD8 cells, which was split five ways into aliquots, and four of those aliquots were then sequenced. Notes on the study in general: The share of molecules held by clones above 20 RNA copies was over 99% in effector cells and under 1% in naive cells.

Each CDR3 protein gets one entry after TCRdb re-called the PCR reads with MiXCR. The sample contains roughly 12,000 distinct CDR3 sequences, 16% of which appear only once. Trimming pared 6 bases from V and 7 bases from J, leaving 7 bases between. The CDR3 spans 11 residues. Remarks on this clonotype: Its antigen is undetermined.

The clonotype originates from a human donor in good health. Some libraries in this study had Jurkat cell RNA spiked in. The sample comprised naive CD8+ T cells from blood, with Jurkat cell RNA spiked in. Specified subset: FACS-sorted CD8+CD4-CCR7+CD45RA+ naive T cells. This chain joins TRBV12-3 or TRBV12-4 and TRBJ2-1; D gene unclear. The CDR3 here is CASRIGNEQFF. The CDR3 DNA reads TGTGCCAGCAGGATAGGGAATGAGCAGTTCTTC.